Sequencing of this T cell receptor beta chain was carried out in a study of shared clonotypes between healthy human individuals. Study as a whole: Per-donor plates numbered three CD4 naive, three CD4 memory, two CD8 naive and one CD8 memory. Broader study findings: Researchers found naive subsets generally carried larger estimated richness than memory subsets. An anticipated effect of sequencing depth on clonotype sharing among donors was recognized.

Assay: immunoSEQ multiplex PCR; the TCRdb copy retains only in-frame clones and omits some. The sample lists about 820,000 clones, almost 95% occurring once. Naive CD8 cells lacked CD45RO, underwent positive selection for CCR7 and left out terminally differentiated effector memory CD45RA+ cells. The J segment lost 3 bases and the V segment lost 2 bases, leaving 8 bases of the junction unmatched. CDR1 is MDHEN and CDR2 is SYDVKM in the germline V gene. CDR3 size: 18 residues. With respect to this clone: Its antigen remains unknown.

Sequencing input: naive CD8+ T cells sorted from blood. V usage is TRBV28 and J usage is TRBJ2-1, with 12 bases that match TRBD2. The clonotype comes from a man between 25 and 39 years old in good health. CDR3 loop: CASSLRTSGVILYNEQFF. CDR3 in DNA: TGTGCCAGCAGTTTACGGACTAGCGGGGTCATCCTCTACAATGAGCAGTTCTTC.